This T cell receptor (beta chain) was documented in a study of cytomegalovirus exposure and HLA in healthy donors. V shed 5 bases and J shed 6 bases, with 16 bases lying between them. Germline loops: CDR1 LGHNA, CDR2 YSLEER. This CDR3 contains 14 residues. 13 Jbeta primers and 60 Vbeta primers were used for the PCR. Method: immunoSEQ multiplex PCR; TCRdb's copy keeps in-frame clones and lacks some. In the table there are about 100,000 clones, approximately 80% of which are singletons. This rearrangement joins TRBV4-3 to TRBJ1-1; possible D gene TRBD1, 6 bases. This receptor was identified in a woman between 18 and 29 years old in good health and CMV-seronegative. What was sequenced was PBMCs. CDR3 amino acids: CASSKIRGSAEAFF. The CDR3 coding sequence is TGCGCCAGCAGCAAAATCAGGGGATCCGCTGAAGCTTTCTTT.